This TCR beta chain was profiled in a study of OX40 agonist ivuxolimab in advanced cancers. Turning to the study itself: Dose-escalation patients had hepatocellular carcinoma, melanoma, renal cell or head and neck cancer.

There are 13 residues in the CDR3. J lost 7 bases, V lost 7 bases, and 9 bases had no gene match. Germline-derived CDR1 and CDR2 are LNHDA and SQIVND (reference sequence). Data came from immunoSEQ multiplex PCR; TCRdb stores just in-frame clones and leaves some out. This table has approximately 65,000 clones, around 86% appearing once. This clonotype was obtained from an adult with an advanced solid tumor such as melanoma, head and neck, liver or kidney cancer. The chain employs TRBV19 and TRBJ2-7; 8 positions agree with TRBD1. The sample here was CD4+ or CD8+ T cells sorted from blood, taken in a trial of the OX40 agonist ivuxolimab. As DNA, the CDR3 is TGTGCCAGTAATCCGCAGGGGGCAGGGGAGCAGTACTTC. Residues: CASNPQGAGEQYF.